This TCR beta chain stems from a study of blood T cell repertoires in COVID-19. Study-wide context: Donors in the United States, Italy and Spain gave samples during acute or convalescent COVID-19. In each case, the material was cDNA or gDNA derived from T cells, B-cell-depleted T cells, or PBMCs.

CDR3 size: 14 residues. With V trimmed by 6 bases and J by 4 bases, 7 bases remained unmatched. Germline values: CDR1 SGHNT, CDR2 YENEEA. Original processing notes: Amplification of reference gene primers provided the estimated nucleated cell counts. This table comes from immunoSEQ multiplex PCR, and its TCRdb copy is limited to in-frame clones, with some not included. The DNA was the basis for D and trimming; V, J and clone size are from that table. The table shows fewer than 200,000 clones, with 88% occurring only once. J is TRBJ2-7 and V is TRBV11-3; 9 bases fit TRBD1. The sequencing input was peripheral blood. The TCR originated in a man in his sixties with acute or convalescent COVID-19. CDR3 region: CASSLQGAVYEQYF. As DNA, the CDR3 is TGTGCCAGCAGTTTACAGGGGGCTGTATACGAGCAGTACTTC.